The 19 T cell receptor beta chains given below trace back to one sample, sequenced in a study of blood T cell repertoires in COVID-19. The assay was immunoSEQ multiplex PCR, and TCRdb's table has in-frame clones only and misses some. Among roughly 170,000 clones listed, more than 65% were seen once. The sample was peripheral blood. These receptors were obtained from a woman aged 55 to 70 with COVID-19, enrolled during active disease.

The chain employs TRBV24-1 and TRBJ2-7; 8 bases agree with TRBD1. The CDR3 totals 14 residues. V was pared by 5 bases and J by 0 bases, with 2 bases of the junction left unmatched. Germline lookup yields CDR1 KGHDR and CDR2 SFDVKD. The CDR3 DNA reads TGTGCCACCAGTGGACAGGGGAGCTCCTACGAGCAGTACTTC. This gives the protein CATSGQGSSYEQYF.

J is TRBJ2-3 and V is TRBV11-1, with 12 bases matching TRBD2. The germline V gene encodes CDR1 SGHAT and CDR2 FQDESV (reference sequence). Losses at the gene ends were 5 bases for V and 11 bases for J; bases not matched to a gene: 2. The CDR3 runs to 12 residues. DNA for the CDR3: TGTGCCAGCAGCGGACTAGCGGGACGGCAGTATTTT. The encoded protein is CASSGLAGRQYF.

The chain links TRBV5-1 to TRBJ1-1; a weak D match, TRBD1 (6 bases). V was cut by 6 bases and J by 0 bases, with 12 bases left in between. The CDR3 is 14 amino acids. Germline CDR1 SGHRS, CDR2 YFSETQ. The CDR3 nucleotides are TGCGCCAGCAAGGAACAGGGCATGAACACTGAAGCTTTCTTT. Protein product: CASKEQGMNTEAFF.

The rearrangement uses TRBV19 and TRBJ2-6; 8 nucleotides agree with TRBD1. The germline V gene has CDR1 LNHDA and CDR2 SQIVND (reference sequence). The CDR3 loop spans 18 amino acids. The V segment lost 7 bases and the J segment 0 bases; nucleotides outside the gene matches: 11. The CDR3 sequence is CASTVDRGPFSGANVLTF. In DNA, the CDR3 is TGTGCCAGTACCGTCGACAGGGGCCCATTCTCTGGGGCCAACGTCCTGACTTTC.

This chain links TRBV6-2 or TRBV6-3 with TRBJ1-2; no definite D call. V lost 5 bases, J lost 3 bases, and 10 bases lay in between. CDR1 and CDR2 (germline): MNHEY, SVGEGT. The CDR3 is made up of 13 amino acids. This CDR3 reads CASSLQEDYGYTF. CDR3 nucleotide sequence: TGTGCCAGCAGTCTGCAGGAGGACTATGGCTACACCTTC.

The gene calls are TRBV7-5 and TRBJ2-7; the DNA was not used to check the table's D call, TRBD1. TRBV7-5 is reported as a pseudogene. There are 16 residues in the CDR3. The CDR3 loop is CARSLDSHLTQYEQYV. The CDR3 coding sequence is TGTGCCAGAAGCTTAGACAGCCATCTTACCCAATACGAGCAGTACGTC.

This chain uses TRBV19 with TRBJ2-2, with 10 positions matching TRBD1. V gave up 4 bases and J gave up 4 bases; unmatched junction bases: 9. Germline V gene data show CDR1 as LNHDA and CDR2 as SQIVND (reference sequence). The CDR3 is 17 amino acids. Written as DNA, the CDR3 is TGTGCCAGTAGTACCCCGCCCGGGACAGGGGCCACCGGGGAGCTGTTTTTT. Protein product: CASSTPPGTGATGELFF.

This chain links TRBV11-2 with TRBJ2-5; TRBD2 matches at 11 bases. From germline, CDR1 is SGHAT and CDR2 FQNNGV. V was pared by 5 bases and J by 2 bases, with 4 bases of the junction left unmatched. This CDR3 spans 15 amino acids. Here the CDR3 reads CASSHSGGGQETQYF. In nucleotides, the CDR3 is TGTGCCAGCAGCCATAGCGGGGGGGGTCAAGAGACCCAGTACTTC.

The chain couples TRBV25-1 to TRBJ2-6; maybe TRBD1 (5 bases). Trimming took off 7 bases at V and 4 bases at J, with 11 bases between the two ends. CDR1 is MGHDK and CDR2 is SYGVNS in the germline V gene. This CDR3 has 14 residues. DNA of the CDR3: TGTGCCAGCACAGGGTCTCTGGGGGCCAACGTCCTGACTTTC. This gives the protein CASTGSLGANVLTF. The entire variable domain, with the rest obtained from reference TRBV25-1 and TRBJ2-6, is as follows: EADIYQTPRYLVIGTGKKITLECSQTMGHDKMYWYQQDPGMELHLIHYSYGVNSTEKGDLSSESTVSRIRTEHFPLTLESARPSHTSQYLCASTGSLGANVLTFGAGSRLTVL.

In this sample, this clone turned up a few times. V and J are TRBV6-5 and TRBJ2-4; 8 bases line up with TRBD2. CDR1 and CDR2 (germline): MNHEY, SVGAGI. J gave up 1 base and V 7 bases, and 3 bases lay outside the gene matches. The CDR3 is 14 amino acids. In DNA form, the CDR3 reads TGTGCCAGCAATACGGGGGGGGCCAAAAACATTCAGTACTTC. As protein: CASNTGGAKNIQYF.

V gene TRBV29-1 combines with J gene TRBJ2-5, with TRBD2 matching 9 bases. CDR1 is SQVTM, CDR2 ANQGSEA, per germline. V trimming: 5 bases; J trimming: 2 bases; junction bases outside the gene matches: 9. The CDR3 is 15 residues long. The CDR3 protein is CSVSSPSGVQETQYF. In nucleotides, the CDR3 is TGCAGCGTTTCTTCCCCTAGCGGGGTTCAAGAGACCCAGTACTTC.

The gene calls are TRBV6-1 and TRBJ2-2; D may be TRBD1 (5 bases). Germline V gives CDR1 MNHNS, CDR2 SASEGT. Trimming removed 6 bases at V and 1 base at J, with 9 bases between. The CDR3 runs to 14 residues. The CDR3 region has the DNA TGTGCCAGCAGAAAAGGACAGAACACCGGGGAGCTGTTTTTT. Translating it yields CASRKGQNTGELFF.

This chain joins TRBV27 and TRBJ2-7, with 7 bases matching TRBD1. This CDR3 region has 14 residues. The junction had 6 bases not matched to a gene; V was cut back by 1 base and J by 6 bases. Germline assignment: CDR1 MNHEY and CDR2 SMNVEV (reference sequence). The CDR3 region has the DNA TGTGCCAGCAGTTTATACACAGGGGTAGGCGAGCAGTACTTC. Translated: CASSLYTGVGEQYF.

The chain recombines TRBV7-6 with TRBJ2-6; 7 bases match TRBD1. The CDR3 loop spans 19 amino acids. Germline values: CDR1 SGHVS, CDR2 FNYEAQ. J lost 0 bases, V lost 4 bases, and 12 bases had no gene match. CDR3 bases: TGTGCCAGCAGCTCAACCCCGGGACAGCCCACCTCTGGGGCCAACGTCCTGACTTTC. Translating gives CASSSTPGQPTSGANVLTF.

In its sample, this clone was seen a few times. CDR3 nucleotides: TGTGCCTGGAATGAACAGGGGGATGGCTACACCTTC. Encoded protein: CAWNEQGDGYTF. The J gene is TRBJ1-2, the V gene TRBV30; TRBD1 matches at 8 bases. Germline V gene lookup returns CDR1 GTSNPN and CDR2 SVGIG (reference sequence). J gave up 6 bases and V 4 bases, and 4 bases lay outside the gene matches. This CDR3 has 12 amino acids.

This chain connects TRBV5-1 to TRBJ2-3; 8 bases match TRBD2. V was clipped by 2 bases and J by 3 bases; unmatched bases: 5. This CDR3 contains 15 residues. Germline loops: CDR1 SGHRS, CDR2 YFSETQ. The CDR3: CASSLKRGPTDTQYF. The CDR3 coding sequence is TGCGCCAGCAGCTTAAAGCGGGGGCCAACAGATACGCAGTATTTT.

CDR3 sequence: CASSVGGGSTDTQYF. The CDR3, as DNA: TGTGCCAGCAGCGTAGGAGGCGGAAGCACAGATACGCAGTATTTT. The gene calls are TRBV9 and TRBJ2-3; D uncertain. The CDR3 has 15 residues. Germline V lookup: CDR1 SGDLS, CDR2 YYNGEE. V was shortened by 0 bases and J by 0 bases, with 8 bases between the two germline ends.

This chain joins TRBV6-1 and TRBJ1-4; D is uncertain. The CDR3 is 15 residues long. V was clipped by 2 bases and J by 5 bases, with 12 bases between them. Germline CDR1 reads MNHNS; CDR2 reads SASEGT. CDR3 DNA sequence: TGTGCCAGCAGTGAAAGTGGAGGTACGAATGAAAAACTGTTTTTT. Translation: CASSESGGTNEKLFF.

The chain couples TRBV6-4 to TRBJ1-2; D unclear. Germline lookup yields CDR1 MRHNA and CDR2 SNTAGT. The ends were cut back, 10 bases at V and 4 bases at J, with 13 bases in the middle. The CDR3 extends over 12 amino acids. CDR3 DNA sequence: TGTGCCACCTCCCAGGTTGGCTATGGCTACACCTTC. Protein: CATSQVGYGYTF.